Reported below is one TCR beta chain. Its antigen is unknown. The V end lost 6 bases, the J end lost 3 bases, and 9 bases lay between the germline ends. The CDR3 spans 13 residues. Germline values: CDR1 MNHEY, CDR2 SMNVEV (reference sequence). The record originates from a study of shared clonotypes between healthy human individuals. Findings and caveats of the study: Naive subsets typically showed greater estimated richness than memory subsets. Owing to a small donor count, the genetic and exposure-history diversity represented was limited.

Positively selected for CCR7, the CD45RO-negative cells used as naive CD8 cells excluded terminally differentiated effector memory CD45RA+ cells. The protocol was immunoSEQ multiplex PCR, while the TCRdb copy is restricted to in-frame clones and leaves out a portion. Of 1.5 million to 2.5 million clones in the sample, approximately 94% were seen once. The TCR sequence derives from a man between 18 and 29 years old in good health. The sequencing sample was made of naive CD8+ T cells sorted from blood. The chain links TRBV27 to TRBJ1-3; D is perhaps TRBD1 (6 bases). The CDR3 sequence is CASSQGSGNTIYF. The CDR3 region has the DNA TGTGCCAGCAGCCAGGGGAGTGGAAACACCATATATTTT.